The entry that follows covers one T cell receptor (beta chain) sequence. The antigen this receptor binds is unknown. No base-level quality is on record; no much larger clone is a single base apart. High-throughput TCR beta sequencing profiled peripheral blood CD8+ and CD4+ T cells from healthy donors, Susac syndrome patients and multiple sclerosis patients. Multiple sclerosis controls were treatment-naive patients with stable or active relapsing-remitting disease fulfilling revised McDonald criteria. CD8+ TEMRA cells were enriched by FACS, while bulk CD8+ and CD4+ T cells were purified by magnetic negative isolation. Blood was collected in EDTA tubes and processed within 24 hours, with PBMCs isolated through density gradient centrifugation. PBMCs intended for TCR sequencing were frozen in liquid nitrogen and were later thawed in a 37 degrees C water bath. A purity of at least 90% was achieved for sorted or isolated CD4+, CD8+ and CD8+ TEMRA cells.

This entry is derived from a study of CD8 T cells in Susac syndrome (dated by TCRdb to about 2019). Study-level background: The study used repertoire sequencing to test whether antigen drove CD8+ T cell activation and differentiation in Susac syndrome. CD8+ T cell repertoire clonality was compared between more than 9 healthy donors, roughly 14 Susac syndrome patients and around 15 multiple sclerosis patients.

Broader findings and caveats from the paper: The number of individuals in the TCR sequencing and HLA analysis was acknowledged as relatively small.

RNA was extracted using the RNeasy kit, and about 0.45 to 1 ug of the RNA was reverse transcribed with random hexamers. TCR beta CDR3 regions were amplified with the immunoSEQ multiplex PCR assay covering 54 Vbeta and 13 Jbeta segments. PCR amplification bias was corrected using a synthetic template baseline for primer optimization and computational correction. Turning to the authors' computational methods: Reads were assigned to V, D and J genes according to IMGT and analyzed in immunoSEQ Analyzer, with only productive sequences retained. Clonality was computed as one minus Shannon entropy normalized by log2 of the number of productive unique sequences. For each patient and control, public and private clones were evaluated among the 100 most prevalent clones. A clone was defined as Susac-specific if it was absent from the healthy and MS cohorts, from roughly 1,000 published viral clones and from other ImmuneACCESS disease sequences. TCRdb reanalyzed the raw reads on its own, using fastp at Q25 for trimming and MiXCR for clone calling, and kept in-frame beta chains. Here each entry gathers all rows of one CDR3 protein and keeps the most common genes and DNA. These V and J calls derive from TCRdb rather than the authors' analysis. For this sample there are 250,000 to 300,000 distinct CDR3 sequences; roughly 85% appear just once. Around 0.21% of the sample lies in the top ten.

The sequenced material came from CD8+ T cells from PBMCs. This TCR came from a human donor with multiple sclerosis.

The CDR3 in this case is CASRSPRYNEQFF. The DNA sequence is given as TGTGCCAGCAGGTCCCCCAGGTACAATGAGCAGTTCTTC. In this chain, TRBV7-9 is recombined with TRBJ2-1, with no D gene named confidently. CDR1 and CDR2, looked up from the germline V gene (reference sequence), are SEHNR and FQNEAQ. From cysteine to phenylalanine, the CDR3 is 13 amino acids long. Just the 39-base CDR3 DNA is kept, in frame starting at base 1. V sheds 6 bases and J sheds 4 bases, leaving 10 bases between their ends.